The 31 T cell receptor beta chains given below trace back to one sample, sequenced in a study of shared clonotypes between healthy human individuals. Measured with immunoSEQ multiplex PCR; TCRdb has only the in-frame clones, and not every one. The repertoire holds over 400,000 clones, with 81% as singletons. The sample consisted of PBMCs. These receptors were obtained from a woman between 40 and 50 years old in good health. Some clones in this sample may be carry-over from other donors' samples.

In this sample, this clone turned up a few times. V is TRBV19 and J is TRBJ1-4; D might be TRBD1 (5 bases). The CDR3 totals 13 residues. Trimming stripped 5 bases from V and 10 bases from J, with 14 bases between. CDR1 and CDR2 from the germline V gene are LNHDA and SQIVND (reference sequence). This chain's CDR3 is CASSPYRSGKLFF. DNA of the CDR3: TGTGCCAGTAGTCCATACAGGAGCGGAAAACTGTTTTTT.

The CDR3 protein is CASSELTEVEAFF. The CDR3 region has the DNA TGTGCCAGCAGCGAACTGACAGAAGTTGAAGCTTTCTTT. The chain recombines TRBV5-4 with TRBJ1-1; tentatively, D is TRBD1 (5 bases). The CDR3 extends over 13 amino acids. Trimming shortened V by 4 bases and J by 7 bases, and 14 bases separated the two germline ends. Germline-derived CDR1 and CDR2 are SGHNT and YYREEE (reference sequence).

Turning to this clone: This likely stems from a read error, as it lies one base from a far larger clone. The sample holds other DNA sequences that translate to the same CDR3. The chain recombines TRBV7-9 with TRBJ1-1; no firm D call. Germline V gives CDR1 SEHNR, CDR2 FQNEAQ (reference sequence). The length of the CDR3 is 12 residues. CDR3 sequence: CASSPRDTEAFF. DNA for the CDR3: TGCGCCAGCAGCCCTAGGGATACTGAAGCTTTCTTT.

About this clone: Other nucleotide sequences in the sample specify the same CDR3. The chain combines TRBV28 with TRBJ2-7; D ambiguous. V was pared by 2 bases and J by 0 bases, with 5 bases between. This CDR3 has 13 amino acids. Germline CDR1 MDHEN, CDR2 SYDVKM. The CDR3 loop is CASSLPSSYEQYF. The CDR3 DNA reads TGTGCCAGCAGTTTACCCAGCTCCTACGAGCAGTACTTC.

The chain employs TRBV7-6 and TRBJ1-1; no clear D. The V end was cut by 5 bases, the J end by 5 bases, with 12 bases between. CDR1 SGHVS and CDR2 FNYEAQ come from the germline V gene. The CDR3 is 13 amino acids. The DNA of the CDR3 is TGTGCCAGCAGCCCCCGGGGAGAGACTGAAGCTTTCTTT. It specifies CASSPRGETEAFF.

Comment on this clone: Different DNA sequences within this sample yield the same CDR3. The J gene is TRBJ2-1, the V gene TRBV5-1, with a weak D call TRBD2 (6 bases). The V end was cut by 0 bases, the J end by 0 bases, with 10 bases between. Germline assignment: CDR1 SGHRS and CDR2 YFSETQ. The CDR3 covers 16 residues. CDR3 DNA: TGCGCCAGCAGCTTGGCCTCCGGGAGCTCCTACAATGAGCAGTTCTTC. It is translated as CASSLASGSSYNEQFF.

The CDR3 nucleotides read TGTGCCAGCAGCCTCGGGGGCGGGTTTCGATCCTACGAGCAGTACTTC. As protein: CASSLGGGFRSYEQYF. The rearrangement joins TRBV7-8 to TRBJ2-7; either TRBD1 or TRBD2 may supply D (6 bases each). Deletions cut 5 bases from V and 1 base from J, with 18 bases between. The CDR3 length is 16 residues. The germline gives CDR1 SGHVS, CDR2 FQNEAQ.

V and J are TRBV5-6 and TRBJ1-2; D gene uncertain. Germline CDR1 SGHDT, CDR2 YYEEEE. V was shortened by 3 bases and J by 4 bases, with 10 bases between the two germline ends. The CDR3 contains 13 residues. CDR3 sequence reads: CASSYGRVYGYTF. The CDR3 nucleotides are TGTGCCAGCAGCTACGGACGAGTCTATGGCTACACCTTC.

The chain joins TRBV6-1 to TRBJ1-5; D uncertain. Germline-derived CDR1 and CDR2 are MNHNS and SASEGT. The ends were cut back, 0 bases at V and 4 bases at J, with 13 bases in the middle. This CDR3 contains 16 residues. The DNA of the CDR3 is TGTGCCAGCAGTGAAGCGCTGTGGACCACTAATCAGCCCCAGCATTTT. This sequence encodes CASSEALWTTNQPQHF.

The CDR3 DNA reads TGTGCCAGCAGCTTAGGCCCTAGCGTGAGGGAGACCCAGTACTTC. Translated, it gives CASSLGPSVRETQYF. The V and J genes are TRBV11-1 and TRBJ2-5; D perhaps matches TRBD2 (6 bases). The CDR3 spans 15 residues. Germline CDR1 is SGHAT and CDR2 is FQDESV (reference sequence). V was trimmed by 1 base and J by 5 bases, leaving 14 bases between them.

The chain joins TRBV7-6 to TRBJ1-2; D is unclear. The length of the CDR3 is 13 residues. Germline lookup yields CDR1 SGHVS and CDR2 FNYEAQ. The V end lost 5 bases, the J end lost 2 bases, and 9 bases lay between the germline ends. The CDR3 loop is CASSGWGNYGYTF. CDR3 nucleotides: TGTGCCAGCAGCGGGTGGGGAAACTATGGCTACACCTTC.

The chain carries TRBV7-9 and TRBJ2-5; D not certain. The germline gives CDR1 SEHNR, CDR2 FQNEAQ (reference sequence). The V end was cut by 3 bases, the J end by 2 bases, with 13 bases between. There are 15 residues in the CDR3. The DNA of the CDR3 is TGTGCCAGCAGCTTCGTAGGGCTAGATCAAGAGACCCAGTACTTC. It translates to CASSFVGLDQETQYF. Full variable domain (remainder filled in from reference TRBV7-9 and TRBJ2-5): DTGVSQNPRHKITKRGQNVTFRCDPISEHNRLYWYRQTLGQGPEFLTYFQNEAQLEKSRLLSDRFSAERPKGSFSTLEIQRTEQGDSAMYLCASSFVGLDQETQYFGPGTRLLVL.

This clone was found many times. This chain uses TRBV5-1 with TRBJ2-5; D not resolved. The V end lost 0 bases, the J end lost 2 bases, and 11 bases lay between the germline ends. The CDR3 runs to 15 residues. Germline V CDR1 and CDR2: SGHRS, YFSETQ. Here the CDR3 reads CASSLDLQIQETQYF. CDR3 coding DNA: TGCGCCAGCAGCTTGGACCTCCAGATACAAGAGACCCAGTACTTC.

This chain links TRBV9 with TRBJ1-1, with 7 bases lining up with TRBD1. Germline CDR1 SGDLS, CDR2 YYNGEE. Unmatched junction bases numbered 5, after V lost 2 bases and J lost 4 bases. The CDR3 runs to 14 residues. Here the CDR3 DNA reads TGTGCCAGCAGCGTTACAGGGGCCTCCACTGAAGCTTTCTTT. It specifies CASSVTGASTEAFF.

The J gene is TRBJ1-2, the V gene TRBV5-1; 8 bases map to TRBD1. Germline V CDR1 and CDR2: SGHRS, YFSETQ. The CDR3 spans 15 residues. Trimming took 4 bases from V and 3 from J; bases not matched to a gene: 8. As DNA, the CDR3 is TGCGCCAGCAGCCCGGGACAGGATCGACACTATGGCTACACCTTC. Its protein is CASSPGQDRHYGYTF.

This clone is a singleton in its sample. This sequence is one base from a far larger clone and is likely a read error. This CDR3 is also generated by other DNA sequences in the sample. V usage is TRBV6-6 and J usage is TRBJ2-1; 8 bases align to TRBD2. CDR3 length equals 13 residues. Germline lookup yields CDR1 MNHNY and CDR2 SVGAGI (reference sequence). CDR3 residues: CASSYRGGYEQFF. The CDR3 region has the DNA TGTGCTAGCAGTTACCGGGGGGGCTATGAGCAGTTCTTC.

The rearrangement uses TRBV9 and TRBJ2-7; 13 bases map to TRBD2. CDR1 SGDLS and CDR2 YYNGEE come from the germline V gene. The CDR3 contains 15 residues. The V and J ends lost 3 bases and 5 bases, in that order; junction bases with no gene match: 5. CDR3 in amino acids: CASSDTGTSGNEQYF. The CDR3 DNA is TGTGCCAGCAGCGACACCGGGACTAGCGGGAACGAGCAGTACTTC.

About this clone itself: A far larger clone differs by one base, so this is likely a read error. Additional DNA sequences in this sample encode the identical CDR3. The V call is TRBV29-1, the J call TRBJ1-1; TRBD1 is a possible D gene (5 bases). Trimming removed 7 bases from V and 7 bases from J, with 16 bases in between. Germline V gives CDR1 SQVTM, CDR2 ANQGSEA. The CDR3 contains 12 residues. CDR3 coding DNA: TGCAGCGGGGCGAGAGGGGCTAATGAAGCTTTCTTT. This gives the protein CSGARGANEAFF. Full variable domain (remainder filled in from reference TRBV29-1 and TRBJ1-1): SAVISQKPSRDICQRGTSLTIQCQVDSQVTMMFWYRQQPGQSLTLIATANQGSEATYESGFVIDKFPISRPNLTFSTLTVSNMSPEDSSIYLCSGARGANEAFFGQGTRLTVV.

This clone appeared once. A far larger clone is off by one base, so a read error is likely. The CDR3 nucleotides read TGTGCCAGCAGTCTTCGGAAAGTGTCCACCGGGGAGCTGTTTTTT. Amino acid sequence: CASSLRKVSTGELFF. This rearrangement joins TRBV28 to TRBJ2-2; D gene ambiguous. The V gene's germline CDR1 is MDHEN and CDR2 SYDVKM. Trimming cost V 5 bases and J 4 bases, with 14 bases left between them. The CDR3 is made up of 15 amino acids.

This clone has more than one count but fewer than ten. One base separates it from a far larger clone, so it is likely a read error. V usage is TRBV29-1 and J usage is TRBJ1-1; D possibly corresponds to TRBD1 (5 bases). Trimming removed 7 bases at V and 3 bases at J, with 18 bases between. This CDR3 spans 14 amino acids. The germline CDR1 and CDR2 sequences are SQVTM and ANQGSEA. This CDR3 reads CSAADGGEYTEAFF. The CDR3 DNA sequence: TGCAGCGCCGCTGACGGGGGAGAGTACACTGAAGCTTTCTTT.

As regards this clone: One base separates it from a far larger clone, so it is likely a read error. Other DNA sequences from this sample encode an identical CDR3 as well. The V gene is TRBV30, the J gene TRBJ1-1; D is unclear. The germline V gene has CDR1 GTSNPN and CDR2 SVGIG (reference sequence). V lost 5 bases and J 2 bases, leaving 9 bases between the germline ends. CDR3 size: 12 residues. The CDR3 DNA follows: TGTGCCTGGGCCCCGGGTAACACTGAAGCTTTCTTT. Translating it yields CAWAPGNTEAFF.

The chain carries TRBV13 and TRBJ2-3; no clear D gene. Trimming left V 4 bases short and J 2 bases short, with 7 bases between. Looked up from germline, CDR1 is PRHDT and CDR2 is FYEKMQ (reference sequence). This CDR3 has 13 amino acids. For the CDR3, the DNA is TGTGCCAGCAGCTCCCACCCCACAGATACGCAGTATTTT. Protein sequence: CASSSHPTDTQYF.

The chain has TRBV11-3 and TRBJ1-2, with TRBD1 matching 11 bases. J lost 0 bases, V lost 0 bases, and 3 bases had no gene match. The germline V gene encodes CDR1 SGHNT and CDR2 YENEEA. The CDR3 length is 17 residues. The chain's CDR3 is CASSLDQGQGANYGYTF. The DNA of the CDR3 is TGTGCCAGCAGCTTAGATCAGGGACAGGGGGCTAACTATGGCTACACCTTC.

V is TRBV19 and J is TRBJ1-5, with D possibly matching TRBD1 (5 bases). CDR1 and CDR2 (germline): LNHDA, SQIVND (reference sequence). The CDR3 is 12 amino acids. Trimming left V 8 bases short and J 11 bases short, with 16 bases between. The CDR3: CASWGGLGAQHF. CDR3 coding DNA: TGTGCCAGTTGGGGGGGATTAGGGGCCCAGCATTTT.

V gene TRBV11-2 combines with J gene TRBJ2-2, with D perhaps matching TRBD2 (5 bases). Germline assignment: CDR1 SGHAT and CDR2 FQNNGV. V lost 1 base and J 5 bases, leaving 14 bases between the germline ends. This CDR3 has 16 residues. As DNA, the CDR3 is TGTGCCAGCAGCTTAGGGTGGGGAGAGGTAACCGGGGAGCTGTTTTTT. This translates into CASSLGWGEVTGELFF.

As regards this clone: One junction end does not reproduce the germline sequence, and a read error may be involved. The rearrangement uses TRBV7-2 and TRBJ2-2; TRBD1 might be the D (6 bases). The CDR3 has 14 residues. Germline CDR1 reads SGHTA; CDR2 reads FQGNSA. CDR3 amino acids: CASSLGGQPRELFF. Written as DNA, the CDR3 is TGTGCCAGCAGTTTAGGGGGTCAGCCGAGAGAGCTGTTTTTT.

This clone was recorded once. The rearrangement uses TRBV11-2 and TRBJ2-7; D call uncertain. Germline lookup yields CDR1 SGHAT and CDR2 FQNNGV. The CDR3 extends over 13 amino acids. Trimming took 2 bases from V and 2 from J, leaving 7 bases between them. CDR3 in DNA: TGTGCCAGCAGCTTATTCCAAACCTACGAGCAGTACTTC. Amino acid sequence: CASSLFQTYEQYF.

This chain links TRBV7-2 with TRBJ1-2; no definite D call. V was trimmed by 5 bases and J by 4 bases, leaving 11 bases between them. There are 13 residues in the CDR3. CDR1 is SGHTA, CDR2 FQGNSA, per germline. CDR3 region: CASSPDKSYGYTF. The CDR3 region has the DNA TGTGCCAGCAGCCCCGATAAGAGCTATGGCTACACCTTC.

The chain links TRBV18 to TRBJ2-5; weak D call: TRBD2 (6 bases). The V and J ends lost 3 bases and 2 bases respectively, with 13 bases between them. The CDR3 contains 15 residues. The germline gives CDR1 KGHSH, CDR2 LQKENI. The CDR3 DNA follows: TGTGCCAGCTCACCGAATTTAGCGGCGCAAGAGACCCAGTACTTC. Translation: CASSPNLAAQETQYF.

As concerns this clone: A far larger clone is off by one base, so a read error is likely. Different DNA sequences within this sample yield the same CDR3. The chain recombines TRBV7-2 with TRBJ1-1; D is uncertain. Trimming left V 4 bases short and J 2 bases short, with 8 bases between. Germline values: CDR1 SGHTA, CDR2 FQGNSA. The CDR3 loop spans 13 amino acids. The CDR3 DNA is TGTGCCAGCAGCTCACAGATAAACACTGAAGCTTTCTTT. Its protein is CASSSQINTEAFF.

The V call is TRBV5-1, the J call TRBJ2-3, with D perhaps TRBD1 (6 bases). V shed 1 base and J shed 2 bases, with 14 bases lying between them. The CDR3 sequence is 16 residues long. The germline gives CDR1 SGHRS, CDR2 YFSETQ. As DNA, the CDR3 is TGCGCCAGCAGCTTGATTCGGGGACACCTCACAGATACGCAGTATTTT. This sequence encodes CASSLIRGHLTDTQYF.